A single T cell receptor beta chain is shown here with its context. Its antigen is not known. The source of the sample is a study of T cell repertoires in cytomegalovirus infection. Study-level background: The study used recently identified HLA-C-restricted and well-studied HLA-B-restricted CMV epitopes. Public TCR beta signatures provided an indication of both CMV infection and a matching HLA type. Whole-study results and caveats: The study identified carriers of CMV plus the relevant HLA from cumulative public TCR beta family frequency. Ex vivo, HLA-C-restricted CMV-specific TCR beta clonotypes prevailed over the rest of the response.

V lost 7 bases, J lost 2 bases, and 21 bases stayed unmatched. In germline, CDR1 is MGHDK, CDR2 SYGVNS. This CDR3 has 22 residues. TCRdb independently ran MiXCR on the reads; one entry per CDR3 protein. The sample lists around 230,000 distinct CDR3 sequences, about 40% occurring once. This TCR came from a human donor in good health (CMV status not recorded). Some clones in this sample may be carry-over from other donors' samples. The chain recombines TRBV25-1 with TRBJ2-1, with 15 bases matching TRBD2. This specimen consisted of CD8+ T cells from cultured PBMCs, obtained from culture after CMV antigen stimulation. The CDR3 sequence is CASKLGLAGGPVICAAYNEQFF. As DNA, the CDR3 is TGTGCCAGCAAATTAGGACTAGCGGGAGGGCCGGTTATCTGTGCAGCCTACAATGAGCAGTTCTTC.